Listed below are T cell receptor beta chains from one sample, sequenced in a study of memory CD4+ T cells and cytomegalovirus serostatus. Clones were sequenced by immunoSEQ multiplex PCR, and TCRdb holds only the in-frame ones, with some missing. The data show approximately 51,000 clones, with 60% to 80% seen just once and 1.2% held by the top ten. Source material: memory CD4+ T cells from blood. Receptor source: an adult in good health and CMV-seropositive. The CDR3 runs from the conserved cysteine through the conserved F or W. D genes are given only for firm matches. Clone size is stated in some rows and not others, as once, few, many or a class when expanded.

d_call j_call clone_size v_call cdr3_nt cdr3_aa
TRBD1 TRBJ1-2 NA TRBV4-3 TGCGCCAGCAGCCAAGATTGGACTTTAAGCAGGGGGGTTCATGGCTACACCTTC CASSQDWTLSRGVHGYTF
TRBD1 TRBJ1-2 once TRBV28 TGTGCCAGCAGTTCCTTACCTGGGGGACAGGGGGGCTACTACACCTTC CASSSLPGGQGGYYTF
TRBD1 TRBJ1-5 NA TRBV10-3 TGTGCCATCAGTGTACAGGGGGCTAGTCAGCCCCAGCATTTT CAISVQGASQPQHF
TRBD1 TRBJ2-1 NA TRBV19 TGTGCCAGTAGTCGGGGCAGGGGGCTGAACAATGAGCAGTTCTTC CASSRGRGLNNEQFF
NA TRBJ1-1 few TRBV29-1 TGCAGCGTTGAAAGTGATGCGACTGAAGCTTTCTTT CSVESDATEAFF
NA TRBJ2-7 NA TRBV7-8 TGTGCCAGCAGCCTGAGCGCGGCGACTTACGAGCAGTACTTC CASSLSAATYEQYF
TRBD2 TRBJ2-7 NA TRBV11-2 TGTGCCAGCAGCCCAATAAACCGCGGGGGGGATGGCTACGAGCAGTACTTC CASSPINRGGDGYEQYF
TRBD1 TRBJ2-7 NA TRBV5-6 TGTGCCAGCAGCCAGACAGGGTGGAGCTCCTACGAGCAGTACTTC CASSQTGWSSYEQYF
NA TRBJ1-1 few TRBV7-9 TGTGCCAGCAGCGCAGACGGAGGGAACACTGAAGCTTTCTTT CASSADGGNTEAFF
TRBD1 TRBJ1-2 NA TRBV2 TGTGCCAGCAGTACCGGGACAGGGGGCTCTGGTAAGGGTGGCTACACCTTC CASSTGTGGSGKGGYTF
TRBD1 TRBJ1-1 NA TRBV28 TGTGCCAGCAGTTCCTGGACAGGAGGGGGGATCACTGAAGCTTTCTTT CASSSWTGGGITEAFF
NA TRBJ1-1 NA TRBV27 TGTGCCAGCAGTTTATACGGGGACACTGAAGCTTTCTTT CASSLYGDTEAFF
NA TRBJ2-5 NA TRBV5-1 TGCGCCAGCAGCCTGGTTGACACCATACAAGAGACCCAGTACTTC CASSLVDTIQETQYF
NA TRBJ2-7 NA TRBV7-7 TGTGCTAGCAGCACAAACCACGGGACGTCCGAGCAGTACTTC CASSTNHGTSEQYF
NA TRBJ1-1 few TRBV20-1 TGCAGTGCTAGACATGAGGGTGAAGCTTTCTTT CSARHEGEAFF
NA TRBJ2-2 NA TRBV9 TGTGCCAGCAGCGCTCACAGGGTCGGGACCGGGGAGCTGTTTTTT CASSAHRVGTGELFF
NA TRBJ1-6 NA TRBV7-9 TGTGCCAGCAGCTTAGGCCCGACAGGCTTATATTCACCCCTCCACTTT CASSLGPTGLYSPLHF
NA TRBJ1-2 once TRBV7-9 TGTGCCAGCAGCTTAGGAGCTAACTATGGCTACACCTTC CASSLGANYGYTF
NA TRBJ2-1 NA TRBV1 TGCACCAGCAGCCAAGGAGCACTAGCGGGGGGGCCCTCCTACAATGAGCAGTTCTTC CTSSQGALAGGPSYNEQFF
NA TRBJ1-2 once TRBV15 TGTGCCACCAGCAGAGGATACCTCGGCTACACCTTC CATSRGYLGYTF
TRBD1 TRBJ2-3 NA TRBV10-3 TGTGCCATCAGGGGGGACAGGGTATTAGATACGCAGTATTTT CAIRGDRVLDTQYF
NA TRBJ1-5 NA TRBV10-3 TGTGCCATCAGTGACGGTTGGGAGGGAGAGGAGCCCCAGCATTTT CAISDGWEGEEPQHF
TRBD2 TRBJ2-1 NA TRBV5-1 TGCGCCAGCAGCTTAGCGCTAGCGGACAACAATGAGCAGTTCTTC CASSLALADNNEQFF
TRBD1 TRBJ2-5 NA TRBV15 TGTGCCACCAGCAGAGCGGGACAGGGCGGGAGAGAGACCCAGTACTTC CATSRAGQGGRETQYF
NA TRBJ1-2 NA TRBV5-6 TGTGCCAGCAGTCGTCCAGGGAACTATGGCTACACCTTC CASSRPGNYGYTF
TRBD1 TRBJ2-7 NA TRBV7-3 TGTGCCAGCAGCTCCCAGGGGGCGGGCTACGAGCAGTACTTC CASSSQGAGYEQYF
NA TRBJ2-5 NA TRBV4-1 TGCGCCAGCAGCCAAGTCGGGGTAACAAGGGGTGGGGAGACCCAGTACTTC CASSQVGVTRGGETQYF
TRBD2 TRBJ2-7 few TRBV6-1 TGTGCCAGCATGGCCAGCGGGGGGTACGAGCAGTACTTC CASMASGGYEQYF
TRBD1 TRBJ2-3 NA TRBV11-3 TGTGCCAGCAGCACCCGGACAGGGGCAGACGCGCAGTATTTT CASSTRTGADAQYF
NA TRBJ1-4 NA TRBV28 TGTGCCAGCAGTTTAGGGTGGGGTAATGAAAAACTGTTTTTT CASSLGWGNEKLFF
TRBD2 TRBJ2-5 NA TRBV28 TGTGCCAGCAGTTTTTTTATGGCGGGGGGGGAGACCCAGTACTTC CASSFFMAGGETQYF
TRBD2 TRBJ2-5 NA TRBV27 TGTGCCAGCGCGGGCGGGGGGTTGGAGACCCAGTACTTC CASAGGGLETQYF
NA TRBJ2-2 many TRBV4-3 TGCGCCAGCAGCCAAGAGATAGCCGGGGAGCTGTTTTTT CASSQEIAGELFF
NA TRBJ2-5 medium-sized TRBV10-1 TGCGCCAGTATACAGAGGTTCCAAGAGACCCAGTACTTC CASIQRFQETQYF
NA TRBJ2-3 NA TRBV10-3 TGTGCCATCAGTATGTTCGCAGATACGCAGTATTTT CAISMFADTQYF
TRBD1 TRBJ1-1 NA TRBV2 TGTGCCAGCAGTAAGGACAGGGTGAACACTGAAGCTTTCTTT CASSKDRVNTEAFF
NA TRBJ2-5 NA TRBV7-2 TGTGCCAGCAGCTGGGGGGGGCGGCAAGAGACCCAGTACTTC CASSWGGRQETQYF
NA TRBJ1-6 NA TRBV5-6 TGTGCCAGCAACGCACCGGGACGGATTAATTCACCCCTCCACTTT CASNAPGRINSPLHF
TRBD1 TRBJ1-4 NA TRBV29-1 TGCAGCGTTGAAGGGACAGGGGGCTCGCTGTTTTTT CSVEGTGGSLFF
NA TRBJ1-4 NA TRBV6-5 TGTGCCAGCAGTTACGAGTATTCAACTAATGAAAAACTGTTTTTT CASSYEYSTNEKLFF
NA TRBJ1-1 NA TRBV5-6 TGTGCCAGCAGGGGGAGAGACGCTGAAGCTTTCTTT CASRGRDAEAFF
NA TRBJ2-1 NA TRBV4-1 TGCGCCAGCAGCCGGCAGGACAGAGAGTATGAGCAGTTCTTC CASSRQDREYEQFF
TRBD1 TRBJ1-2 NA TRBV5-1 TGCGCCAGCAGCTTGGGAGGGACTGTCGACAGGGATGATGGCTACACCTTC CASSLGGTVDRDDGYTF
NA TRBJ2-7 once TRBV18 TGTGCCAGCTCACCGGGACGGAGCCTCTCCTACGAGCAGTACTTC CASSPGRSLSYEQYF
TRBD1 TRBJ2-3 NA TRBV5-6 TGTGCCAGCCGAACAGGGGCCAGCACAGATACGCAGTATTTT CASRTGASTDTQYF
NA TRBJ1-1 NA TRBV7-2 TGTGCCAGCAGCTCGTATCCGTACAGAGACGTTGAAGCTTTCTTT CASSSYPYRDVEAFF